This TCR beta chain was observed in a study of cytomegalovirus exposure and HLA in healthy donors. The CDR3 runs to 15 residues. V trimming: 6 bases; J trimming: 1 base; junction bases outside the gene matches: 6. In germline, CDR1 is SEHNR, CDR2 FQNEAQ (reference sequence). This clone was counted a single time. Antigen unknown. Although they were nominally healthy when sampled, donors likely had unrecorded immune exposures. The PCR employed 60 Vbeta primers together with 13 Jbeta primers. Produced via immunoSEQ multiplex PCR; TCRdb's table is partial and in-frame only. The sample includes roughly 100,000 clones, 78% of them seen just once. The study, taken as a whole, reports: What TCR beta sequences reportedly achieved was accurate prediction of HLA-A and HLA-B alleles in most subjects.

Sample: PBMCs. The sequence was collected from a woman aged 40 to 55 in good health and CMV-seronegative. The rearrangement joins TRBV7-9 to TRBJ1-5, with 7 nucleotides matching TRBD1. This CDR3 reads CASSLGQASNQPQHF. The CDR3 region has the DNA TGTGCCAGCAGTCTCGGACAGGCGAGCAATCAGCCCCAGCATTTT.